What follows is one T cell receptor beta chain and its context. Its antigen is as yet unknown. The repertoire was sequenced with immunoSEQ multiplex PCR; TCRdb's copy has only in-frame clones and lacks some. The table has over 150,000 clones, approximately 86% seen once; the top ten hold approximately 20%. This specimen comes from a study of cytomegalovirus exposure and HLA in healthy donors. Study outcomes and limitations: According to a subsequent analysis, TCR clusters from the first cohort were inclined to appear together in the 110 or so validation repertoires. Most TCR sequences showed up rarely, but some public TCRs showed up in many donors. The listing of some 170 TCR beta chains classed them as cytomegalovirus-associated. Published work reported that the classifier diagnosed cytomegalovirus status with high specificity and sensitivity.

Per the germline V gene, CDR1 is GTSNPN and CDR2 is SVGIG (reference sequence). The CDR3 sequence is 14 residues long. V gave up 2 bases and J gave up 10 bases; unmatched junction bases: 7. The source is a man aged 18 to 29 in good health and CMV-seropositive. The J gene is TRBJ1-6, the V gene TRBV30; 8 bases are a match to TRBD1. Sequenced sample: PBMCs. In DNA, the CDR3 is TGTGCCTGGAGTAACGGACAGGGACGCTCACCCCTCCACTTT. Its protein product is CAWSNGQGRSPLHF.